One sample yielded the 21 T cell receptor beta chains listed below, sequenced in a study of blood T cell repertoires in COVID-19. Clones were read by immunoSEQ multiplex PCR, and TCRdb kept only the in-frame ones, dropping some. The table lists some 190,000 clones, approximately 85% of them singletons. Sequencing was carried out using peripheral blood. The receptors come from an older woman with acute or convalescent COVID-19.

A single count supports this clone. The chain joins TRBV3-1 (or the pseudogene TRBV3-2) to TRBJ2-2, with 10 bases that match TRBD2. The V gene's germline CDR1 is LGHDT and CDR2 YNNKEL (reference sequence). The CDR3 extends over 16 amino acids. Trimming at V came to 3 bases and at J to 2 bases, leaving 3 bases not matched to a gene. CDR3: CASSQGTSVNTGELFF. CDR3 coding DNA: TGTGCCAGCAGCCAGGGGACTAGCGTCAACACCGGGGAGCTGTTTTTT.

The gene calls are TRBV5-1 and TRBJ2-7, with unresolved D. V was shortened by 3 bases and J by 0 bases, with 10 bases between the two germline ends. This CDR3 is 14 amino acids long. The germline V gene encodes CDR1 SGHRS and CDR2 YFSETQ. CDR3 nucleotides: TGCGCCAGCAGCTCCCTTCCCGGCTCCTACGAGCAGTACTTC. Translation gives CASSSLPGSYEQYF.

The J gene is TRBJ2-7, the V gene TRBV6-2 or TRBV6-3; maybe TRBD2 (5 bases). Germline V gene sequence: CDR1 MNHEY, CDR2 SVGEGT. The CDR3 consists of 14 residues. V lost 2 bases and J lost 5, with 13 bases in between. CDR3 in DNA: TGTGCCAGCAGTTACGACGGGGTGAGAAACGAGCAGTACTTC. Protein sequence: CASSYDGVRNEQYF.

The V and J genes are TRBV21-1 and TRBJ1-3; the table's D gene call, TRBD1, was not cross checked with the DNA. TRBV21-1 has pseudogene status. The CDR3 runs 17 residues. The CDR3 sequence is CASSSCGGQLSGNTIYF. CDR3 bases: TGTGCCAGCAGCTCGTGCGGCGGACAGCTCTCTGGAAACACCATATATTTT.

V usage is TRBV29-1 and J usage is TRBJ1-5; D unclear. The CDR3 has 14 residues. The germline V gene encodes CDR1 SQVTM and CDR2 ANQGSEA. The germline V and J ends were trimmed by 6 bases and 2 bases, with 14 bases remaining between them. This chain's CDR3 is CSVQTPGGNQPQHF. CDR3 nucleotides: TGCAGCGTACAAACCCCCGGAGGCAATCAGCCCCAGCATTTT.

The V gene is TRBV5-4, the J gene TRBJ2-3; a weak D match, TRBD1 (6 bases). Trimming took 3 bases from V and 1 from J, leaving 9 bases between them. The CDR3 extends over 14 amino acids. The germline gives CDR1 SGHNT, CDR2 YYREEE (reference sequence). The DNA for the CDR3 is TGTGCCAGCAGCTCCCGGACAGGCACAGATACGCAGTATTTT. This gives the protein CASSSRTGTDTQYF.

CDR3 region: CAITQTGLENTEAFF. CDR3 in DNA: TGTGCCATCACCCAGACAGGGCTGGAAAACACTGAAGCTTTCTTT. The rearrangement links TRBV10-3 to TRBJ1-1; 7 bases are shared with TRBD1. The V gene end was trimmed by 7 bases and the J gene end by 2 bases; junction bases not matched to a gene: 10. CDR3 length: 15 residues. The V gene's germline CDR1 is ENHRY and CDR2 SYGVKD.

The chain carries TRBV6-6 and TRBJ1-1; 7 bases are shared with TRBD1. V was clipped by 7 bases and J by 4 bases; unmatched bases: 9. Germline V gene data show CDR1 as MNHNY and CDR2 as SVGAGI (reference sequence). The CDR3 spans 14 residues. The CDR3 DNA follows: TGTGCCAGCATAGAAGTTGAGGGGGCCACTGAAGCTTTCTTT. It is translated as CASIEVEGATEAFF.

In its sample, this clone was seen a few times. CDR3 DNA: TGCAGTGCTAGTGCAGGTCACGAGCAGTACGTC. This translates into CSASAGHEQYV. The chain links TRBV20-1 to TRBJ2-7, with no clear D. The CDR3 consists of 11 residues. The germline V gene has CDR1 DFQATT and CDR2 SNEGSKA (reference sequence). V dropped 3 bases and J dropped 5 bases, with 8 bases sitting between them.

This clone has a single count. In DNA form, the CDR3 reads TGTGCCAGCTCACCAGGGCGTGGGGCCCCCTACAATGAGCAGTTCTTC. Translation gives CASSPGRGAPYNEQFF. This rearrangement joins TRBV18 to TRBJ2-1, with D tentatively TRBD1 (5 bases). CDR1 and CDR2 (germline): KGHSH, LQKENI. Trimming removed 2 bases from V and 2 bases from J, with 13 bases in between. There are 16 residues in the CDR3. The whole variable domain, remainder taken from reference TRBV18 and TRBJ2-1, is NAGVMQNPRHLVRRRGQEARLRCSPMKGHSHVYWYRQLPEEGLKFMVYLQKENIIDESGMPKERFSAEFPKEGPSILRIQQVVRGDSAAYFCASSPGRGAPYNEQFFGPGTRLTVL.

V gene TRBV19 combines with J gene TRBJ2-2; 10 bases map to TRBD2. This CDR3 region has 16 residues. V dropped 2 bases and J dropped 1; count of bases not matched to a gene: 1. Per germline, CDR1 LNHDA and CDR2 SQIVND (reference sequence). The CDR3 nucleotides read TGTGCCAGTAGTATAATAGCGGGGGGGAACACCGGGGAGCTGTTTTTT. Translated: CASSIIAGGNTGELFF.

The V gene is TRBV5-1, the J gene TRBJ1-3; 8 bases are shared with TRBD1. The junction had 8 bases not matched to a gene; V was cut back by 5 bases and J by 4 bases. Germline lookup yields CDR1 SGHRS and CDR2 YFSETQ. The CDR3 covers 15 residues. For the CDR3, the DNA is TGCGCCAGCAGTCCCACAGGGGGAGAGGGAAACACCATATATTTT. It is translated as CASSPTGGEGNTIYF.

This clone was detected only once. The CDR3 sequence: CASSYGLADYYEQYV. DNA for the CDR3: TGTGCCAGCAGTTACGGACTAGCGGATTACTACGAGCAGTACGTC. V and J are TRBV6-5 and TRBJ2-7, with 10 nucleotides matching TRBD2. Trimming removed 2 bases from V and 3 bases from J; junction bases left unmatched: 4. The germline V gene has CDR1 MNHEY and CDR2 SVGAGI. This CDR3 has 15 residues.

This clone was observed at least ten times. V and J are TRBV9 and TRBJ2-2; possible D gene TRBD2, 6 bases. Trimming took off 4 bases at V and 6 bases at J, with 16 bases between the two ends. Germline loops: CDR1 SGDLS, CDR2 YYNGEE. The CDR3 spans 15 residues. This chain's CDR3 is CASSSRTGVPGELFF. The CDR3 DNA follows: TGTGCCAGCAGCAGTCGGACGGGGGTTCCCGGGGAGCTGTTTTTT. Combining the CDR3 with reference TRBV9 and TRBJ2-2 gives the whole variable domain DSGVTQTPKHLITATGQRVTLRCSPRSGDLSVYWYQQSLDQGLQFLIQYYNGEERAKGNILERFSAQQFPDLHSELNLSSLELGDSALYFCASSSRTGVPGELFFGEGSRLTVL.

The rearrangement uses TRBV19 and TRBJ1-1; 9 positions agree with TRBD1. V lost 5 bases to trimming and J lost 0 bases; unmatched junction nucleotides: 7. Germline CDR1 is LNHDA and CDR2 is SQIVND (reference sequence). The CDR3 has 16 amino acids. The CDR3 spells CASSGGQGTMNTEAFF. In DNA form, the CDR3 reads TGTGCCAGTAGTGGGGGACAGGGTACTATGAACACTGAAGCTTTCTTT.

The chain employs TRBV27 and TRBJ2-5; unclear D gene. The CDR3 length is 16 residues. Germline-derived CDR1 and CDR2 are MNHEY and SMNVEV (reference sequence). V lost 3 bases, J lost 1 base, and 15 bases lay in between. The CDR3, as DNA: TGTGCCAGCAGTTTTGTCCCCCTCCAAGCCCAAGAGACCCAGTACTTC. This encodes CASSFVPLQAQETQYF.

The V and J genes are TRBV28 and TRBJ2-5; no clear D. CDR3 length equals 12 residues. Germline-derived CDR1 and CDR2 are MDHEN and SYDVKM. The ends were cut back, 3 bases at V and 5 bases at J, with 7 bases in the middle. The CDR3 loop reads CASSFRSETQYF. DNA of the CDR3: TGTGCCAGCAGTTTTCGTTCGGAGACCCAGTACTTC.

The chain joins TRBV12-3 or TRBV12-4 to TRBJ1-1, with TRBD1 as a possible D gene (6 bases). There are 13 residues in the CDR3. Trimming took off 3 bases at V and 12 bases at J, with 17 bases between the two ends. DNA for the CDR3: TGTGCCAGCAGTTTGGAGACAGGCTACGAGTCTTTCTTT. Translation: CASSLETGYESFF.

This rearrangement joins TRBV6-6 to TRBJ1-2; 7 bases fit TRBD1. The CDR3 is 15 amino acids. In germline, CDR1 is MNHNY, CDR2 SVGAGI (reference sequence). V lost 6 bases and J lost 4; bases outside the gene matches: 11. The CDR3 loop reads CASRPPGTAVYGYTF. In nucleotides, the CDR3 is TGTGCCAGCAGACCCCCGGGGACAGCAGTCTATGGCTACACCTTC.

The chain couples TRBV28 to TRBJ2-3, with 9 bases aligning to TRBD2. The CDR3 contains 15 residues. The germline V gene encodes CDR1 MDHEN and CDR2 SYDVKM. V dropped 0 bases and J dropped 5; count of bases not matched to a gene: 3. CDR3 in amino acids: CASSLWAGGQDTQYF. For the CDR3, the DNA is TGTGCCAGCAGTTTATGGGCGGGAGGGCAAGATACGCAGTATTTT.

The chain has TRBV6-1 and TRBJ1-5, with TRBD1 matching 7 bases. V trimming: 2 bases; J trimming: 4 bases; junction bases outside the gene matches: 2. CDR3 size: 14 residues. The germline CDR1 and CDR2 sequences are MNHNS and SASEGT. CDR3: CASSERQGNQPQHF. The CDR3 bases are TGTGCCAGCAGTGAACGACAGGGAAATCAGCCCCAGCATTTT.